The 21 T cell receptor beta chains below all came from one sample that was sequenced in a study of cytomegalovirus exposure and HLA in healthy donors. The table came from immunoSEQ multiplex PCR; TCRdb's copy has only in-frame clones and leaves some out. Of around 160,000 clones in the sample, around 81% were seen once. Sequencing was carried out using PBMCs. These TCRs come from a man between 25 and 39 years old in good health and CMV-seropositive.

The genes are TRBV9 and TRBJ2-7; 7 bases map to TRBD1. CDR1 SGDLS and CDR2 YYNGEE come from the germline V gene. Unmatched junction bases numbered 11, after V lost 4 bases and J lost 1 base. There are 16 residues in the CDR3. The CDR3 nucleotides are TGTGCCAGCAGCCCCCGCCCCGGACAGGCGTCCTACGAGCAGTACTTC. Residues: CASSPRPGQASYEQYF.

The chain carries TRBV5-1 and TRBJ2-2, with a tentative D call TRBD1 (6 bases). Trimming shortened V by 4 bases and J by 1 base, and 11 bases separated the two germline ends. This CDR3 is built from 15 residues. Germline values: CDR1 SGHRS, CDR2 YFSETQ. CDR3 loop: CASSPGTQNTGELFF. The DNA for the CDR3 is TGCGCCAGCAGCCCAGGGACACAGAACACCGGGGAGCTGTTTTTT.

The chain links TRBV5-1 to TRBJ2-7; the match to TRBD1 covers 7 bases. Germline V gene lookup returns CDR1 SGHRS and CDR2 YFSETQ. This CDR3 has 13 residues. Unmatched junction bases numbered 4, after V lost 4 bases and J lost 3 bases. The CDR3 bases are TGCGCCAGCAGCAATAGACAGGGCTACGAGCAGTACTTC. Residues: CASSNRQGYEQYF.

J is TRBJ1-2 and V is TRBV9, with 7 bases matching TRBD1. The V gene end was trimmed by 5 bases and the J gene end by 7 bases; junction bases not matched to a gene: 5. The germline gives CDR1 SGDLS, CDR2 YYNGEE. This CDR3 spans 12 amino acids. The CDR3: CASREGALGYTF. DNA for the CDR3: TGTGCCAGCAGAGAGGGGGCACTTGGCTACACCTTC.

The J gene is TRBJ2-3, the V gene TRBV13; 11 bases line up with TRBD2. CDR1 PRHDT and CDR2 FYEKMQ come from the germline V gene (reference sequence). The J segment lost 1 base and the V segment lost 4 bases, leaving 7 bases of the junction unmatched. The CDR3 extends over 17 amino acids. The CDR3 nucleotides read TGTGCCAGCAGCTCCATAGCGGGGGGGCCCGGCACAGATACGCAGTATTTT. Translation: CASSSIAGGPGTDTQYF.

The chain joins TRBV2 to TRBJ1-5; weak D call: TRBD1 (5 bases). The CDR3 is 15 residues long. Germline lookup yields CDR1 SNHLY and CDR2 FYNNEI. V gave up 4 bases and J gave up 3 bases, with 13 bases separating them. The CDR3 nucleotides read TGTGCCAGCAGTGTAGGTGACAGCTACAATCAGCCCCAGCATTTT. Its protein product is CASSVGDSYNQPQHF. The variable domain in full, with the rest retrieved from reference TRBV2 and TRBJ1-5, is EPEVTQTPSHQVTQMGQEVILRCVPISNHLYFYWYRQILGQKVEFLVSFYNNEISEKSEIFDDQFSVERPDGSNFTLKIRSTKLEDSAMYFCASSVGDSYNQPQHFGDGTRLSIL.

This clone came up a few times. At one boundary the junction diverges from the germline segment, which might be a read error. The V gene is TRBV7-7, the J gene TRBJ2-5, with a possible D match to TRBD2 (6 bases). Per the germline V gene, CDR1 is SSHAT and CDR2 is FNYEAQ (reference sequence). This CDR3 is built from 16 residues. Here the CDR3 reads CASSLMGPVAGETQYF. The CDR3 region has the DNA TGTGCTAGCAGCCTTATGGGCCCCGTTGCGGGGGAGACCCAGTACTTC.

The V call is TRBV6-6, the J call TRBJ1-1; 7 bases agree with TRBD1. J lost 1 base, V lost 2 bases, and 7 bases had no gene match. The CDR3 extends over 16 amino acids. Per the germline V gene, CDR1 is MNHNY and CDR2 is SVGAGI (reference sequence). CDR3 sequence: CASSYGAGGRNTEAFF. The CDR3 DNA reads as TGTGCCAGCAGTTACGGGGCAGGGGGTAGGAACACTGAAGCTTTCTTT.

The chain recombines TRBV15 with TRBJ2-3; the D gene is possibly TRBD2 (5 bases). Germline CDR1 LNHNV, CDR2 YYDKDF (reference sequence). The CDR3 runs to 14 residues. V was pared by 8 bases and J by 1 base, with 13 bases between. CDR3 sequence (DNA): TGTGCCACCGGAATACGGGGAGGCACAGATACGCAGTATTTT. As protein: CATGIRGGTDTQYF.

This chain links TRBV5-1 with TRBJ2-1; 11 nucleotides agree with TRBD1. Trimming removed 5 bases from V and 6 bases from J; junction bases left unmatched: 7. Germline CDR1 reads SGHRS; CDR2 reads YFSETQ. The CDR3 extends over 15 amino acids. CDR3 amino acids: CASRPGTGGRNEQFF. The CDR3 coding sequence is TGCGCCAGCAGACCCGGGACAGGGGGACGCAATGAGCAGTTCTTC.

Of note for this clone: An end of the junction does not agree with germline; a read error may underlie this. The chain links TRBV7-9 to TRBJ2-7, with no clear D. Germline CDR1 reads SEHNR; CDR2 reads FQNEAQ (reference sequence). This CDR3 comprises 12 residues. In nucleotides, the CDR3 is TGTGCCAGCAGCTTAGCAGCTTACGGGCAGTACTTC. As protein: CASSLAAYGQYF.

This rearrangement joins TRBV7-8 to TRBJ2-1; a possible D gene is TRBD1 (6 bases). CDR1 SGHVS and CDR2 FQNEAQ come from the germline V gene. The V and J ends lost 3 bases and 9 bases respectively, with 9 bases between them. The CDR3 runs 12 residues. CDR3 loop: CASSFRGREQFF. DNA of the CDR3: TGTGCCAGCAGCTTCAGGGGTCGTGAGCAGTTCTTC.

V usage is TRBV27 and J usage is TRBJ1-2; 8 nucleotides align to TRBD1. V gave up 6 bases and J gave up 1 base; unmatched junction bases: 4. Germline assignment: CDR1 MNHEY and CDR2 SMNVEV (reference sequence). The CDR3 is 14 residues long. CDR3 nucleotides: TGTGCCAGCAGATCAGGGGGCTTTAACTATGGCTACACCTTC. Translating it yields CASRSGGFNYGYTF.

The V gene is TRBV5-4, the J gene TRBJ1-5; no clear D gene. This CDR3 region has 13 residues. The V gene lost 3 bases and the J gene lost 2 bases, with 6 bases spanning the gap. Germline loops: CDR1 SGHNT, CDR2 YYREEE (reference sequence). CDR3 protein: CASSSEGNQPQHF. Here the CDR3 DNA reads TGTGCCAGCAGCTCAGAAGGCAATCAGCCCCAGCATTTT.

J is TRBJ2-7 and V is TRBV27; possible D gene TRBD1, 5 bases. The CDR3 totals 15 residues. The V and J ends lost 6 bases and 2 bases respectively, with 17 bases between them. The germline CDR1 and CDR2 sequences are MNHEY and SMNVEV (reference sequence). The DNA of the CDR3 is TGTGCCAGCAGATTCAGGGTTCAAGCCCCCTACGAGCAGTACTTC. Its protein is CASRFRVQAPYEQYF.

The chain carries TRBV7-9 and TRBJ2-1; 9 bases agree with TRBD1. With 5 bases clipped from V and 2 bases from J, the junction kept 10 bases outside the gene matches. Germline assignment: CDR1 SEHNR and CDR2 FQNEAQ (reference sequence). The CDR3 extends over 17 amino acids. The chain's CDR3 is CASSHTPGQGTYNEQFF. Here the CDR3 DNA reads TGTGCCAGCAGCCACACACCGGGACAGGGTACCTACAATGAGCAGTTCTTC. Supplemented by reference TRBV7-9 and TRBJ2-1, the full variable domain reads DTGVSQNPRHKITKRGQNVTFRCDPISEHNRLYWYRQTLGQGPEFLTYFQNEAQLEKSRLLSDRFSAERPKGSFSTLEIQRTEQGDSAMYLCASSHTPGQGTYNEQFFGPGTRLTVL.

The chain links TRBV7-6 to TRBJ2-7; 8 nucleotides line up with TRBD1. The CDR3 contains 13 residues. With V trimmed by 5 bases and J by 7 bases, 7 bases remained unmatched. Looked up from germline, CDR1 is SGHVS and CDR2 is FNYEAQ. This chain's CDR3 is CASSTDRAGEQYF. The CDR3 DNA reads as TGTGCCAGCAGCACGGACAGGGCAGGGGAGCAGTACTTC.

This clone was counted a few times. The V call is TRBV6-5, the J call TRBJ1-6, with D perhaps TRBD1 (6 bases). The germline gives CDR1 MNHEY, CDR2 SVGAGI. V lost 4 bases to trimming and J lost 8 bases, with 12 bases between them. The CDR3 sequence is 14 residues long. The CDR3 loop is CASSLLAGDSPLHF. The CDR3 DNA follows: TGTGCCAGCAGTTTATTGGCAGGGGATTCACCCCTCCACTTT.

Only one count was recorded for this clone. The chain combines TRBV2 with TRBJ2-7; 9 bases line up with TRBD1. This CDR3 is 14 amino acids long. Germline CDR1 is SNHLY and CDR2 is FYNNEI. J lost 5 bases, V lost 9 bases, and 11 bases had no gene match. The CDR3 DNA reads as TGTGCCAGTCAGATAGGGACAGGGACCGACGAGCAGTACTTC. Translated: CASQIGTGTDEQYF.

The CDR3 nucleotides are TGTGCCAGCAGTTTAGGCCCCCTGACAGGCCAGCCCCAGCATTTT. Translating gives CASSLGPLTGQPQHF. V is TRBV27 and J is TRBJ1-5, with D possibly matching TRBD1 (6 bases). This CDR3 is built from 15 residues. The V gene lost 2 bases and the J gene lost 7 bases, with 15 bases spanning the gap. Germline CDR1 is MNHEY and CDR2 is SMNVEV (reference sequence).

The V and J genes are TRBV4-3 and TRBJ2-2; D is unclear. This CDR3 spans 14 amino acids. V was cut by 4 bases and J by 1 base, with 7 bases left in between. Germline V gene lookup returns CDR1 LGHNA and CDR2 YSLEER. The CDR3 DNA reads TGCGCCAGCAGCCTCTACAGGAACACCGGGGAGCTGTTTTTT. It yields the protein CASSLYRNTGELFF.